The rows below give T cell receptor beta chains drawn from one sample of a study of regulatory T cells in long-lasting Graves disease. A single record per CDR3 protein comes from TCRdb applying MiXCR to the multiplex PCR reads. The sample lists around 400,000 distinct CDR3 sequences, roughly 23% occurring once. This specimen was peripheral blood mononuclear cells (PBMCs), taken when the disease was refractory, from a patient treated with antithyroid drugs. These receptors all stem from a female donor with Graves disease. Both conserved end residues are part of each CDR3. A D gene is named only where the DNA matches it firmly. Rows give clone size only sometimes, using once, few, many, or a class for an expanded clone.

clone_size: .; j_call: TRBJ2-3; d_call: TRBD2; v_call: TRBV28; cdr3_aa: CATLPGGSAVSYIDTQYF; cdr3_nt: TGTGCCACCCTCCCCGGCGGGAGCGCCGTCTCTTATATTGATACGCAGTATTTT
clone_size: many; j_call: TRBJ1-1; d_call: .; v_call: TRBV28; cdr3_aa: CASSRGGRMNTEAFF; cdr3_nt: TGTGCCAGCAGCCGAGGGGGGAGGATGAACACTGAAGCTTTCTTT
clone_size: .; j_call: TRBJ1-6; d_call: .; v_call: TRBV20-1; cdr3_aa: CSARDDSGVNSPLHF; cdr3_nt: TGCAGTGCTAGAGATGATTCGGGCGTAAATTCACCCCTCCACTTT
clone_size: once; j_call: TRBJ2-2; d_call: .; v_call: TRBV19; cdr3_aa: CDSSMETGETGELFF; cdr3_nt: TGTGACAGTAGTATGGAGACAGGCGAGACCGGGGAGCTGTTTTTT
clone_size: many; j_call: TRBJ2-5; d_call: .; v_call: TRBV11-2; cdr3_aa: CASSLSFNRGETQYF; cdr3_nt: TGTGCCAGCAGCTTAAGTTTTAATCGAGGAGAGACCCAGTACTTC
clone_size: .; j_call: TRBJ2-7; d_call: .; v_call: TRBV11-2; cdr3_aa: CASSPRKVASGEQYF; cdr3_nt: TGTGCCAGCAGCCCGCGCAAGGTTGCCTCGGGCGAGCAGTACTTC
clone_size: many; j_call: TRBJ1-2; d_call: .; v_call: TRBV2; cdr3_aa: CASSEATASYGYTF; cdr3_nt: TGTGCCAGCAGTGAAGCGACGGCCTCCTATGGCTACACCTTC
clone_size: few; j_call: TRBJ2-3; d_call: .; v_call: TRBV3-1; cdr3_aa: CASSQDRGDTQYF; cdr3_nt: TGTGCCAGCAGCCAAGATAGGGGAGATACGCAGTATTTT
clone_size: many; j_call: TRBJ1-1; d_call: .; v_call: TRBV19; cdr3_aa: CASSPGGGGTEAFF; cdr3_nt: TGTGCCAGTAGTCCAGGAGGAGGGGGCACTGAAGCTTTCTTT
clone_size: many; j_call: TRBJ2-4; d_call: TRBD2; v_call: TRBV29-1; cdr3_aa: CSVGFLAGANGKNIQYF; cdr3_nt: TGCAGCGTGGGATTCCTAGCGGGAGCGAACGGCAAAAACATTCAGTACTTC
clone_size: .; j_call: TRBJ2-7; d_call: TRBD2; v_call: TRBV4-2; cdr3_aa: CASSQMPGGTYEQYF; cdr3_nt: TGTGCCAGCAGCCAAATGCCGGGAGGAACTTACGAGCAGTACTTC
clone_size: .; j_call: TRBJ2-1; d_call: TRBD2; v_call: TRBV4-2; cdr3_aa: CASSQGGGLADYNEQFF; cdr3_nt: TGTGCCAGCAGCCAAGGAGGGGGACTAGCGGATTACAATGAGCAGTTCTTC
clone_size: few; j_call: TRBJ1-4; d_call: .; v_call: TRBV10-3; cdr3_aa: CAISESGRAGHEELFF; cdr3_nt: TGTGCCATCAGTGAGTCAGGACGGGCGGGACATGAGGAACTGTTTTTT
clone_size: many; j_call: TRBJ2-5; d_call: TRBD1; v_call: TRBV11-2; cdr3_aa: CASSFTRQGGSLLQETQYF; cdr3_nt: TGTGCCAGCAGCTTCACCAGACAGGGGGGATCGTTACTCCAAGAGACCCAGTACTTC
clone_size: many; j_call: TRBJ2-5; d_call: .; v_call: TRBV28; cdr3_aa: CASTMTATQETQYF; cdr3_nt: TGTGCCAGCACTATGACAGCAACCCAAGAGACCCAGTACTTC
clone_size: .; j_call: TRBJ2-7; d_call: TRBD2; v_call: TRBV11-2; cdr3_aa: CASSSTSGRGYEQYF; cdr3_nt: TGTGCCAGCAGCTCCACTAGCGGGAGGGGTTACGAGCAGTACTTC
clone_size: .; j_call: TRBJ2-7; d_call: TRBD1; v_call: TRBV6-1; cdr3_aa: CASAKQGQTYEQYF; cdr3_nt: TGTGCCAGCGCGAAACAGGGGCAAACCTACGAGCAGTACTTC
clone_size: few; j_call: TRBJ2-2; d_call: .; v_call: TRBV11-2; cdr3_aa: CASSFLLTGKLFF; cdr3_nt: TGTGCCAGCAGCTTCCTCCTGACCGGGAAGCTGTTTTTT
clone_size: many; j_call: TRBJ1-2; d_call: .; v_call: TRBV2; cdr3_aa: CASRVGGATNYGYTF; cdr3_nt: TGTGCCAGCAGGGTTGGGGGGGCCACTAACTATGGCTACACCTTC
clone_size: many; j_call: TRBJ2-7; d_call: .; v_call: TRBV30; cdr3_aa: CAWSPDYEQYF; cdr3_nt: TGTGCCTGGAGTCCGGATTACGAGCAGTACTTC
clone_size: .; j_call: TRBJ2-7; d_call: .; v_call: TRBV27; cdr3_aa: CASSLEGKAYEQYF; cdr3_nt: TGTGCCAGCAGTTTAGAAGGGAAGGCCTACGAGCAGTACTTC
clone_size: few; j_call: TRBJ2-6; d_call: .; v_call: TRBV10-3; cdr3_aa: CAISESDRISGANVLTF; cdr3_nt: TGTGCCATCAGTGAGTCCGACAGGATCTCTGGGGCCAACGTCCTGACTTTC
clone_size: .; j_call: TRBJ2-7; d_call: TRBD1; v_call: TRBV4-1; cdr3_aa: CASSQDAGDSGSYEQYF; cdr3_nt: TGCGCCAGCAGCCAAGATGCAGGGGACAGCGGCTCCTACGAGCAGTACTTC
clone_size: .; j_call: TRBJ2-4; d_call: .; v_call: TRBV6-1; cdr3_aa: CASSPQGANSLAKNIQYF; cdr3_nt: TGTGCCAGCAGTCCCCAAGGGGCAAACTCTTTAGCCAAAAACATTCAGTACTTC
clone_size: few; j_call: TRBJ1-2; d_call: TRBD1; v_call: TRBV9; cdr3_aa: CASSTERQGGGYTF; cdr3_nt: TGTGCCAGCAGCACCGAACGACAGGGGGGGGGCTACACCTTC
clone_size: once; j_call: TRBJ2-2; d_call: .; v_call: TRBV20-1; cdr3_aa: CSAQRQRNELFF; cdr3_nt: TGCAGTGCCCAACGCCAGAGAAACGAGCTGTTTTTT
clone_size: few; j_call: TRBJ2-7; d_call: .; v_call: TRBV7-3; cdr3_aa: CASSWNREAYEQYF; cdr3_nt: TGTGCCAGCAGCTGGAACAGGGAGGCCTACGAGCAGTACTTC
clone_size: .; j_call: TRBJ2-6; d_call: .; v_call: TRBV3-1; cdr3_aa: CASSQDQGRSSGANVLTF; cdr3_nt: TGTGCCAGCAGCCAAGATCAGGGGAGGAGCTCTGGGGCCAACGTCCTGACTTTC
clone_size: .; j_call: TRBJ2-7; d_call: TRBD1; v_call: TRBV7-9; cdr3_aa: CASSWGQGSSYEQYF; cdr3_nt: TGTGCCAGCAGCTGGGGACAGGGAAGCTCCTACGAGCAGTACTTC
clone_size: many; j_call: TRBJ2-5; d_call: .; v_call: TRBV20-1; cdr3_aa: CSARKFLGETQYF; cdr3_nt: TGCAGTGCTAGAAAGTTTTTAGGGGAGACCCAGTACTTC
clone_size: .; j_call: TRBJ2-7; d_call: TRBD2; v_call: TRBV20-1; cdr3_aa: CSARGVAGVSYEQYF; cdr3_nt: TGCAGTGCTAGGGGAGTGGCGGGAGTCTCCTACGAGCAGTACTTC
clone_size: few; j_call: TRBJ2-5; d_call: TRBD2; v_call: TRBV3-1; cdr3_aa: CASSQEPPGLAGGETQYF; cdr3_nt: TGTGCCAGCAGCCAAGAGCCGCCGGGACTAGCGGGAGGAGAGACCCAGTACTTC
clone_size: .; j_call: TRBJ2-1; d_call: .; v_call: TRBV6-5; cdr3_aa: CASSYSWGSPYNEQFF; cdr3_nt: TGTGCCAGCAGTTACTCGTGGGGGAGTCCCTACAATGAGCAGTTCTTC
clone_size: .; j_call: TRBJ2-2; d_call: .; v_call: TRBV19; cdr3_aa: CAQVIDGGGATGELFF; cdr3_nt: TGTGCCCAGGTGATTGATGGAGGGGGCGCGACCGGGGAGCTGTTTTTT
clone_size: many; j_call: TRBJ1-1; d_call: .; v_call: TRBV28; cdr3_aa: CASIQGSVNTEAFF; cdr3_nt: TGTGCCAGCATCCAGGGATCGGTGAACACTGAAGCTTTCTTT
clone_size: .; j_call: TRBJ2-1; d_call: .; v_call: TRBV9; cdr3_aa: CASSVGSTSLHEQFF; cdr3_nt: TGTGCCAGCAGCGTAGGTAGTACTAGCCTCCATGAGCAGTTCTTC
clone_size: many; j_call: TRBJ1-2; d_call: .; v_call: TRBV25-1; cdr3_aa: CASSEFFAPSPDSPNYGYTF; cdr3_nt: TGTGCCAGCAGTGAATTTTTTGCCCCATCACCGGACAGCCCTAACTATGGCTACACCTTC
clone_size: many; j_call: TRBJ1-4; d_call: .; v_call: TRBV28; cdr3_aa: CASSSGATNEKLFF; cdr3_nt: TGTGCCAGCAGTTCTGGAGCAACTAATGAAAAACTGTTTTTT
clone_size: many; j_call: TRBJ2-5; d_call: TRBD2; v_call: TRBV6-1; cdr3_aa: CASINPQRDPLQYF; cdr3_nt: TGTGCCAGCATCAACCCCCAGCGGGACCCTCTCCAGTACTTC
clone_size: many; j_call: TRBJ2-7; d_call: .; v_call: TRBV27; cdr3_aa: CASSLSLGSHEQYF; cdr3_nt: TGTGCCAGCAGTTTATCTCTAGGGTCCCACGAGCAGTACTTC
clone_size: .; j_call: TRBJ2-1; d_call: TRBD2; v_call: TRBV28; cdr3_aa: CASSPQAGGSYNEQFF; cdr3_nt: TGTGCCAGCAGTCCCCAAGCGGGAGGGTCCTACAATGAGCAGTTCTTC
clone_size: few; j_call: TRBJ2-1; d_call: TRBD2; v_call: TRBV20-1; cdr3_aa: CSAGSGRAWSEQFF; cdr3_nt: TGCAGTGCGGGTAGCGGGAGGGCCTGGAGTGAGCAGTTCTTC
clone_size: .; j_call: TRBJ2-7; d_call: TRBD2; v_call: TRBV5-4; cdr3_aa: CASSRSGRAPYEQYF; cdr3_nt: TGTGCCAGCAGCCGAAGCGGGAGAGCCCCCTACGAGCAGTACTTC
clone_size: .; j_call: TRBJ2-5; d_call: .; v_call: TRBV10-2; cdr3_aa: CASSEFRGETQYF; cdr3_nt: TGCGCCAGCAGTGAGTTTAGGGGAGAGACCCAGTACTTC
clone_size: .; j_call: TRBJ2-3; d_call: .; v_call: TRBV6-2/TRBV6-3; cdr3_aa: CASTQSETLSTDTQYF; cdr3_nt: TGTGCCAGCACCCAGTCCGAGACCCTTAGCACAGATACGCAGTATTTT
clone_size: .; j_call: TRBJ2-1; d_call: .; v_call: TRBV7-9; cdr3_aa: CASSLVGWGRGERFF; cdr3_nt: TGTGCCAGCAGCTTAGTTGGGTGGGGGCGAGGTGAGCGGTTCTTC
clone_size: many; j_call: TRBJ2-7; d_call: .; v_call: TRBV11-2; cdr3_aa: CASSLVVAEQYF; cdr3_nt: TGTGCCAGCAGCTTAGTCGTCGCCGAGCAGTACTTC
clone_size: .; j_call: TRBJ2-2; d_call: TRBD2; v_call: TRBV24-1; cdr3_aa: CATSEPGGLTGELFF; cdr3_nt: TGTGCCACCAGTGAACCGGGAGGACTAACCGGGGAGCTGTTTTTT
clone_size: once; j_call: TRBJ2-1; d_call: .; v_call: TRBV6-5; cdr3_aa: CASSYGSGTLNNEQFF; cdr3_nt: TGTGCCAGCAGTTACGGTTCTGGGACACTTAACAATGAGCAGTTCTTC
clone_size: many; j_call: TRBJ1-1; d_call: .; v_call: TRBV2; cdr3_aa: CASSRTVTTITFF; cdr3_nt: TGTGCCAGCAGCCGGACAGTCACTACCATTACTTTCTTT
clone_size: .; j_call: TRBJ2-7; d_call: .; v_call: TRBV30; cdr3_aa: CACSKRQVYEQYF; cdr3_nt: TGTGCCTGCTCTAAACGCCAAGTCTACGAGCAGTACTTC